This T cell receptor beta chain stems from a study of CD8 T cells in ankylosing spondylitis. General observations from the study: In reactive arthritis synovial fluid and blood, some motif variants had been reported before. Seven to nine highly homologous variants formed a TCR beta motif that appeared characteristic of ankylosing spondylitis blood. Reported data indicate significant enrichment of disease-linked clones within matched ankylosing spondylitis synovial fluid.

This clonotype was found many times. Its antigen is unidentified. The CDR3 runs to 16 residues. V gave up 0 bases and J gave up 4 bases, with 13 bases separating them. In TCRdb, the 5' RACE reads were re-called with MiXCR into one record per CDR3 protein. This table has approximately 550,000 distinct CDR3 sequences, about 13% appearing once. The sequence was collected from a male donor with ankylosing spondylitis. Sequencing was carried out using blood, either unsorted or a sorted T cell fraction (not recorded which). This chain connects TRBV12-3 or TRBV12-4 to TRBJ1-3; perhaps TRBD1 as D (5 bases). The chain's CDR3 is CASSLALRGGGNTIYF. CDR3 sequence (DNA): TGTGCCAGCAGTTTAGCGCTGAGGGGAGGAGGAAACACCATATATTTT.